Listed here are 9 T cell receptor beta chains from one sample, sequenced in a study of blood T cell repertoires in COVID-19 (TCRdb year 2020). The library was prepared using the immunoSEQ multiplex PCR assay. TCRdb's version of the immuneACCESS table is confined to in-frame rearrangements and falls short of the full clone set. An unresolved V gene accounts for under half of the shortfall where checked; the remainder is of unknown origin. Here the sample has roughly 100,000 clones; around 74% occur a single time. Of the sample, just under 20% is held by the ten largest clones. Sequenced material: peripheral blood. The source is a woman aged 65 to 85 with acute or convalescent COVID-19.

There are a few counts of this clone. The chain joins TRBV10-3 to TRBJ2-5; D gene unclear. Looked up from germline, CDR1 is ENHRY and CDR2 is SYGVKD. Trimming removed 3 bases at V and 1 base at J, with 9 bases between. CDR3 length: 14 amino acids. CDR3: CAISDSRSQETQYF. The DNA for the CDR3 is TGTGCCATCAGTGATAGCAGATCCCAAGAGACCCAGTACTTC.

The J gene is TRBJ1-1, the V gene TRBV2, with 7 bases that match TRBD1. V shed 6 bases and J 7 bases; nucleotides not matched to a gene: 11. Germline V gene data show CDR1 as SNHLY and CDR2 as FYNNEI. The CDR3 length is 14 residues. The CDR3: CASRPTGFAGEAFF. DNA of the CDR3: TGTGCCAGCAGGCCGACAGGGTTCGCAGGTGAAGCTTTCTTT.

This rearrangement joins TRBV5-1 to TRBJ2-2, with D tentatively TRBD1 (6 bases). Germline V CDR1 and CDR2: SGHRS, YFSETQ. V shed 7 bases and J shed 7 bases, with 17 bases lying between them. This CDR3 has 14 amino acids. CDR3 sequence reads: CASGTYRADGELFF. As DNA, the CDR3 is TGCGCCAGCGGTACCTACAGGGCGGACGGGGAGCTGTTTTTT.

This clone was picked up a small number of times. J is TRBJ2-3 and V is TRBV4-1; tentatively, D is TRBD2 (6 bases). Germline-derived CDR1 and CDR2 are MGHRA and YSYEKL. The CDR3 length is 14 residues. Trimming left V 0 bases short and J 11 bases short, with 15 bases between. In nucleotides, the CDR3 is TGCGCCAGCAGCCAAGATAGGAGGGGTGAGGTGCAGTATTTT. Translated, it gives CASSQDRRGEVQYF.

The CDR3 protein is CASSDPQLNAFF. The CDR3 DNA reads TGTGCCAGCAGTGACCCACAGTTAAACGCTTTCTTT. This rearrangement joins TRBV2 to TRBJ1-1; D gene uncertain. This CDR3 comprises 12 residues. V was trimmed by 3 bases and J by 11 bases, leaving 13 bases between them. CDR1 is SNHLY, CDR2 FYNNEI, per germline.

The CDR3 sequence: CASSPLGDRDYEQYF. In DNA form, the CDR3 reads TGTGCCAGCTCACCGCTGGGGGACAGGGACTACGAGCAGTACTTC. This chain links TRBV18 with TRBJ2-7, with 9 bases fitting TRBD1. Germline V gene data show CDR1 as KGHSH and CDR2 as LQKENI. The CDR3 runs 15 residues. The J segment lost 3 bases and the V segment lost 3 bases, leaving 6 bases of the junction unmatched.

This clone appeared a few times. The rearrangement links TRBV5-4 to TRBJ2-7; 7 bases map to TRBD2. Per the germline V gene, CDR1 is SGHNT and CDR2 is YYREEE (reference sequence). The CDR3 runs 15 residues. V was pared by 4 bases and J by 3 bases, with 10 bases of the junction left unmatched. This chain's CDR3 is CASSTKSGLNYEQYF. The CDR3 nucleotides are TGTGCCAGCAGCACGAAATCGGGACTAAACTACGAGCAGTACTTC.

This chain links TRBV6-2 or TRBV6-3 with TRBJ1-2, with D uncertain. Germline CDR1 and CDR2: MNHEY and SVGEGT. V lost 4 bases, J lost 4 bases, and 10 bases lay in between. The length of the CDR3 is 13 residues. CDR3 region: CASSFFDTYGYTF. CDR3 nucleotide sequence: TGTGCCAGCAGTTTCTTCGACACCTATGGCTACACCTTC.

The CDR3, as DNA: TGTGCCAGCAGCTTAGCGACAGGCCTCTACGAGCAGTACTTC. Its translation is CASSLATGLYEQYF. The rearrangement joins TRBV7-9 to TRBJ2-7; D is possibly TRBD1 (6 bases). Germline lookup yields CDR1 SEHNR and CDR2 FQNEAQ (reference sequence). V was cut by 0 bases and J by 3 bases, with 9 bases left in between. The CDR3 is made up of 14 amino acids.